Following are 8 T cell receptor beta chains from one sample sequenced in a study of identical twins. TCRdb called the 5' RACE reads again in MiXCR, with one record for every CDR3 protein. The sample holds more than 250,000 distinct CDR3 sequences, roughly 8.6% seen once. The same specimen was also included in a second study, on yellow fever vaccine responses in identical twins.

The material sequenced was memory (CD45RO+) T cells sorted from blood. The receptors were sampled from a woman aged 18 to 35 in good health.

There are a few counts of this clonotype. V usage is TRBV7-9 and J usage is TRBJ1-1; no definite D call. Trimming cost V 4 bases and J 0 bases, with 12 bases left between them. This CDR3 has 15 amino acids. Germline V gene data show CDR1 as SEHNR and CDR2 as FQNEAQ (reference sequence). The CDR3 DNA reads as TGTGCCAGCAGCTACGGCGGGAGGCTGAACACTGAAGCTTTCTTT. It specifies CASSYGGRLNTEAFF.

This clonotype appeared many times. The chain combines TRBV12-3 or TRBV12-4 with TRBJ2-3, with D unresolved. The CDR3 loop spans 15 amino acids. Trimming removed 0 bases at V and 1 base at J, with 8 bases between. DNA of the CDR3: TGTGCCAGCAGTTTAGCTCAGTCCGGCACAGATACGCAGTATTTT. Amino acid sequence: CASSLAQSGTDTQYF.

Ten or more counts support this clonotype. This sequence joins TRBV12-3 or TRBV12-4 and TRBJ2-3; TRBD2 aligns across 11 bases. V dropped 7 bases and J dropped 2; count of bases not matched to a gene: 2. This CDR3 spans 14 amino acids. This CDR3 is CASTSGGHTDTQYF. In DNA form, the CDR3 reads TGTGCCAGCACTAGCGGGGGGCACACAGATACGCAGTATTTT.

This clonotype was seen only a few times. The chain combines TRBV7-8 with TRBJ2-7; D gene unclear. V lost 1 base to trimming and J lost 4 bases, with 8 bases between them. CDR3 length: 13 amino acids. Per the germline V gene, CDR1 is SGHVS and CDR2 is FQNEAQ. CDR3 amino acids: CASSLDSDYEQYF. The CDR3 nucleotides are TGTGCCAGCAGCTTAGACAGCGATTACGAGCAGTACTTC.

The chain joins TRBV7-9 to TRBJ1-1; D remains unclear. Trimming shortened V by 5 bases and J by 0 bases, and 7 bases separated the two germline ends. CDR3 length: 13 residues. From germline, CDR1 is SEHNR and CDR2 FQNEAQ (reference sequence). The DNA of the CDR3 is TGTGCCAGCAGCCCGGATCTGAACACTGAAGCTTTCTTT. Protein sequence: CASSPDLNTEAFF.

The CDR3 here is CSATRTGGIYEQYF. DNA for the CDR3: TGCAGTGCTACCCGGACAGGGGGTATCTACGAGCAGTACTTC. The chain joins TRBV20-1 to TRBJ2-7; 10 positions match TRBD1. V dropped 4 bases and J dropped 3; count of bases not matched to a gene: 6. CDR3 length: 14 residues. Germline lookup yields CDR1 DFQATT and CDR2 SNEGSKA (reference sequence).

This clonotype was seen at least ten times. The rearrangement links TRBV12-3 or TRBV12-4 to TRBJ2-7; tentatively, D is TRBD1 (6 bases). The germline V and J ends were trimmed by 6 bases and 7 bases, with 22 bases remaining between them. The CDR3 totals 15 residues. Here the CDR3 DNA reads TGTGCCAGCAGACCAGGGACACCTGGGTTGAGGGAGCAGTACTTC. Amino acid sequence: CASRPGTPGLREQYF.

V usage is TRBV28 and J usage is TRBJ1-5, with a tentative D call TRBD1 (6 bases). Germline V gene sequence: CDR1 MDHEN, CDR2 SYDVKM. This CDR3 spans 16 amino acids. Trimming pared 6 bases from V and 2 bases from J, leaving 17 bases between. CDR3 DNA sequence: TGTGCCAGCAGGACCCGGGGGGCGCATGGCAATCAGCCCCAGCATTTT. Translating it yields CASRTRGAHGNQPQHF. Supplemented by reference TRBV28 and TRBJ1-5, the full variable domain reads DVKVTQSSRYLVKRTGEKVFLECVQDMDHENMFWYRQDPGLGLRLIYFSYDVKMKEKGDIPEGYSVSREKKERFSLILESASTNQTSMYLCASRTRGAHGNQPQHFGDGTRLSIL.